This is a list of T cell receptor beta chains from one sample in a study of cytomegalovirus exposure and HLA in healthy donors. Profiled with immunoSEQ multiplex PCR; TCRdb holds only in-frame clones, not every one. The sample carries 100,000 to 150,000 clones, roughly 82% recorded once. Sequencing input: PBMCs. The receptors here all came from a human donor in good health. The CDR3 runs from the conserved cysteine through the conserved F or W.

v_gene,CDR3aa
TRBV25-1,CASCRDLGETQYF
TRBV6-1,CASSWDRGLETQYF
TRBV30,CAWRGPGGEAFF
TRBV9,CASSGSPGQTTYEQYF
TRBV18,CASSPGTGSYGYTF
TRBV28,CASSLPGLAAYNEQFF
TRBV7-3,CASSPAGAYNEQFF
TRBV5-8,CASSFGRASGANVLTF
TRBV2,CASSPDSANYGYTF
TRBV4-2,CASSHRPRDNTEAFF
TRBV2,CASGGRTSNQPQHF
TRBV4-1,CASSQGGGFGYGYTF
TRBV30,CAWSASGGAGTEAFF
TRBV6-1,CASNDRGATGKLFF
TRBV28,CASSLASGGRFDEQFF
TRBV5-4,CASSPPGDVTYEQYF
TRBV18,CASSPAGGRQPQHF
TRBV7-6,CASSFRGSTPREQYF
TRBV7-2,CASSLDRGPQPQHF
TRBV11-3,CASSKQGSEKLFF
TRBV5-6,CASQGGASGYTF
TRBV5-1,CASSLGGIASTDTQYF
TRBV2,CASSERGGSGTQYF
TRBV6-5,CASSRTRTTFEAFF
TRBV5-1,CASTRGQGWPTEAFF
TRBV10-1,CASSGGQGARSYEQYF
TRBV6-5,CASSYGNSPETQYF
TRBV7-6,CASSPGQGPYNEQFF
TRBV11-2,CASSLTRIQPQHF
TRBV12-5,CASAQGSRGEAFF
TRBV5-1,CASSSAGPNSPLHF
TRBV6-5,CASSRGGNEQFF
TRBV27,CASSSSTSASYEQYF
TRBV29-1,CSVWTGGTEAFF
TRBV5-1,CASSLSSIGGGWDEQFF
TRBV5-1,CASSLEGTGRTSGSVQYF
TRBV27,CASSLRDFNEQFF
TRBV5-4,CASSLASASGRNEQFF
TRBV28,CASRAGEPTYEQHF
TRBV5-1,CASSPRTGMNTEAFF